These 16 T cell receptor beta chains share one sample of origin, sequenced in a study of T cells in Graves' hyperthyroidism and ophthalmopathy. RNA transcripts gave rise to amplified TCR beta CDR3 regions. First-round RT-PCR targeting the TCR CDR3 was performed with the HTBI primer set. One entry per CDR3 protein results from TCRdb running MiXCR on the multiplex PCR reads. The sample contains 500,000 to 600,000 distinct CDR3 sequences, 46% of which appear only once. The sample consisted of peripheral blood or thyroid tissue (not recorded which). The receptors come from an adult woman with Graves' disease, either hyperthyroidism or ophthalmopathy (not recorded which).

This clonotype was picked up many times. The rearrangement uses TRBV20-1 and TRBJ1-5; a weak D match, TRBD1 (5 bases). The V end was cut by 4 bases, the J end by 6 bases, with 10 bases between. Germline CDR1 DFQATT, CDR2 SNEGSKA (reference sequence). This CDR3 has 12 residues. The CDR3 loop reads CSATGGSQPQHF. The CDR3 DNA follows: TGCAGTGCTACTGGGGGAAGTCAGCCCCAGCATTTT.

This clonotype was seen more than once but under ten times. The chain employs TRBV29-1 and TRBJ1-2; a possible D gene is TRBD1 (6 bases). V lost 6 bases and J 8 bases, leaving 13 bases between the germline ends. Germline assignment: CDR1 SQVTM and CDR2 ANQGSEA. The CDR3 has 11 amino acids. The CDR3 sequence is CSVEDSIGYTF. CDR3 nucleotides: TGCAGCGTGGAGGACAGCATAGGCTACACCTTC.

V and J are TRBV7-2 and TRBJ2-5; tentative D call: TRBD1 (5 bases). V was cut by 1 base and J by 9 bases, with 9 bases left in between. The CDR3 length is 12 residues. The germline gives CDR1 SGHTA, CDR2 FQGNSA. For the CDR3, the DNA is TGTGCCAGCAGCTTAGGGGGCGAGGCCCAGTACTTC. The encoded protein is CASSLGGEAQYF. Variable domain in full (rest from reference TRBV7-2 and TRBJ2-5): GAGVSQSPSNKVTEKGKDVELRCDPISGHTALYWYRQSLGQGLEFLIYFQGNSAPDKSGLPSDRFSAERTGGSVSTLTIQRTQQEDSAVYLCASSLGGEAQYFGPGTRLLVL.

V gene TRBV10-3 combines with J gene TRBJ1-1; D is unresolved. Per the germline V gene, CDR1 is ENHRY and CDR2 is SYGVKD. This CDR3 comprises 18 residues. V lost 5 bases and J 5 bases, leaving 27 bases between the germline ends. CDR3 sequence: CAISYADHTGELGTEAFF. The CDR3 coding sequence is TGTGCCATCAGTTATGCAGACCACACCGGGGAGCTCGGAACTGAAGCTTTCTTT.

The chain recombines TRBV6-1 with TRBJ1-2; 12 bases fit TRBD1. Per germline, CDR1 MNHNS and CDR2 SASEGT. The length of the CDR3 is 12 residues. Trimming at V came to 8 bases and at J to 6 bases, leaving 1 base not matched to a gene. CDR3 coding DNA: TGTGCCAGCGGGACAGGGGGCAATGGCTACACCTTC. Amino acids: CASGTGGNGYTF.

This clonotype has a count of ten or more. J is TRBJ1-1 and V is TRBV12-3 or TRBV12-4; TRBD1 is a possible D gene (5 bases). V was trimmed by 4 bases and J by 6 bases, leaving 15 bases between them. The CDR3 consists of 14 residues. The CDR3 region is CASSSTGTRAEAFF. The CDR3 bases are TGTGCCAGCAGTTCGACCGGGACGCGGGCTGAAGCTTTCTTT.

This clonotype was detected ten times or more. This chain uses TRBV15 with TRBJ1-2, with a tentative D call TRBD1 (5 bases). V was cut by 0 bases and J by 10 bases, with 9 bases left in between. This CDR3 is 12 amino acids long. The germline gives CDR1 LNHNV, CDR2 YYDKDF (reference sequence). CDR3 amino acids: CATSRDRVDYTF. The CDR3 DNA is TGTGCCACCAGCAGAGACAGGGTGGACTACACCTTC.

Many counts were recorded for this clonotype. This rearrangement joins TRBV7-2 to TRBJ2-7; no clear D. Germline lookup yields CDR1 SGHTA and CDR2 FQGNSA. The CDR3 spans 14 residues. V was clipped by 7 bases and J by 3 bases, with 16 bases between them. CDR3 coding DNA: TGTGCCAGCACCCACCAGGTTGCCCGCTACGAGCAGTACTTC. It translates to CASTHQVARYEQYF. Full variable domain (outside the CDR3, taken from reference TRBV7-2 and TRBJ2-7): GAGVSQSPSNKVTEKGKDVELRCDPISGHTALYWYRQSLGQGLEFLIYFQGNSAPDKSGLPSDRFSAERTGGSVSTLTIQRTQQEDSAVYLCASTHQVARYEQYFGPGTRLTVT.

The gene calls are TRBV29-1 and TRBJ2-5; a possible D gene is TRBD1 (6 bases). This CDR3 has 16 residues. With 6 bases removed from V and 5 bases from J, the gap between germline ends came to 25 bases. The germline V gene has CDR1 SQVTM and CDR2 ANQGSEA. The CDR3, as DNA: TGCAGCGTCGAGACGGGGCAAGGGGGACATGGGGAGACCCAGTACTTC. It translates to CSVETGQGGHGETQYF.

This clonotype occurred many times. V usage is TRBV2 and J usage is TRBJ1-1, with TRBD1 matching over 9 bases. The CDR3 totals 14 residues. Germline V CDR1 and CDR2: SNHLY, FYNNEI. Germline trimming cut 7 bases from V and 1 base from J; bases unmatched to any gene: 4. CDR3 sequence: CASKGTGRNTEAFF. CDR3 nucleotides: TGTGCCAGCAAGGGGACAGGGAGGAACACTGAAGCTTTCTTT.

This clonotype turned up a few times. Germline is not matched at one junction end, which may reflect a read error. The CDR3 is CSVRNPGGNSPLHF. In DNA form, the CDR3 reads TGCAGTGTTCGCAACCCGGGGGGTAATTCACCTCTCCACTTT. The chain has TRBV20-1 and TRBJ1-6, with a possible D match to TRBD1 (5 bases). The CDR3 totals 14 residues. Germline CDR1 and CDR2: DFQATT and SNEGSKA (reference sequence).

This clonotype came up many times. The V gene is TRBV6-5, the J gene TRBJ1-1; a possible D gene is TRBD1 (6 bases). Germline CDR1 reads MNHEY; CDR2 reads SVGAGI. V was pared by 2 bases and J by 5 bases, with 12 bases between. The CDR3 sequence is 14 residues long. CDR3 sequence reads: CASSYAERGTEAFF. The CDR3 region has the DNA TGTGCCAGCAGTTACGCTGAAAGGGGGACTGAAGCTTTCTTT.

This clonotype was seen ten or more times. This chain joins TRBV29-1 and TRBJ1-2; the match to TRBD1 covers 10 bases. This CDR3 is built from 14 residues. Per germline, CDR1 SQVTM and CDR2 ANQGSEA. V was pared by 8 bases and J by 8 bases, with 14 bases of the junction left unmatched. The CDR3 spells CSFTKTGGAEGYTF. CDR3 coding DNA: TGCAGCTTTACCAAGACAGGGGGCGCGGAAGGCTACACCTTC.

This clonotype was counted many times. The chain has TRBV4-1 and TRBJ2-7; TRBD2 aligns across 12 bases. The CDR3 contains 15 residues. Losses at the gene ends were 4 bases for V and 6 bases for J; bases not matched to a gene: 7. CDR1 is MGHRA and CDR2 is YSYEKL in the germline V gene. The CDR3 region has the DNA TGCGCCAGCAGCCGCATGACTAGCGGGAGCATCGAGCAGTACTTC. It codes for CASSRMTSGSIEQYF.

The rearrangement uses TRBV20-1 and TRBJ2-2, with D possibly matching TRBD2 (7 bases). CDR1 is DFQATT, CDR2 SNEGSKA, per germline (reference sequence). The CDR3 contains 14 residues. The germline V and J ends were trimmed by 6 bases and 8 bases, with 19 bases remaining between them. This CDR3 is CSAKTSSGTGELFF. In nucleotides, the CDR3 is TGCAGTGCAAAGACTAGCTCAGGGACAGGGGAGCTGTTTTTT.

This clonotype was detected only a few times. One base away lies a much larger clone, so this may be a sequencing read error. The gene calls are TRBV29-1 and TRBJ2-7; possible D gene TRBD1, 5 bases. The CDR3 contains 12 residues. Germline V gene data show CDR1 as SQVTM and CDR2 as ANQGSEA. DNA of the CDR3: TGCAGCGTTGTGACAGACGGCTACGGGCAGTACTTC. This gives the protein CSVVTDGYGQYF.